These T cell receptor beta chains were read from a single sample in a study of CD8+CD57+ T cells in acquired aplastic anemia. Each CDR3 protein gets one entry after TCRdb re-called the reads with MiXCR. The top ten clones hold 16% of a sample with about 190,000 distinct CDR3 sequences, 54% of them seen once. The sequenced material came from sorted CD4+, CD8+, or CD8+CD57+ T cells (not recorded which) from PBMCs. The receptor set was obtained from a human donor in good health, serving as a control. CDR3s include the opening cysteine and the closing phenylalanine or tryptophan. Fields, in order: clone size, J gene, V gene, CDR3 protein. Clone size is shown for a subset of rows, as once, few, many or a class of expanded clone.

.	TRBJ1-2	TRBV2	CASSEALIQGANYGYTF
few	TRBJ1-4	TRBV28	CASSPYGGLTNEKLFF
.	TRBJ2-7	TRBV2	CASRGISGGRDEQYF
few	TRBJ2-7	TRBV20-1	CSARDRKAYEQYF
many	TRBJ1-2	TRBV20-1	CSATGQGQGFYGYTF
.	TRBJ1-2	TRBV3-1	CASSQLRTGSLRGSWGYTF
many	TRBJ1-6	TRBV19	CASSIDSLDFQSSYNSPLHF
.	TRBJ1-5	TRBV20-1	CSVRGLTGGRYSNQPQHF
many	TRBJ2-3	TRBV5-1	CASSLTGVGTDTQYF
.	TRBJ1-5	TRBV2	CASSVEAGQPQHF
many	TRBJ1-2	TRBV4-1	CASSVPTGVGYTF
many	TRBJ2-1	TRBV4-3	CASSQDRLAVTYNEQFF
.	TRBJ2-7	TRBV9	CASSGDSYEQYF
many	TRBJ1-4	TRBV20-1	CSARIGTTTNEKLFF
many	TRBJ1-1	TRBV28	CASSLPGQRATAFF
many	TRBJ1-4	TRBV12-3/TRBV12-4	CASSGQGAGEKLFF
.	TRBJ2-7	TRBV20-1	CSARDGPYEQYF
many	TRBJ1-1	TRBV6-5	CASRKYDRGFTEAFF
.	TRBJ2-4	TRBV12-3/TRBV12-4	CASSQTSGENIQYF
few	TRBJ2-7	TRBV19	CASRRGQGYEQYF
many	TRBJ2-1	TRBV5-1	CASKSRPDYNEQFF
.	TRBJ1-3	TRBV28	CASSFGTSGGTIYF
.	TRBJ1-2	TRBV6-2/TRBV6-3	CASGRRQGAYYGYTF
.	TRBJ1-1	TRBV7-9	CASSLRGGAEAFF
.	TRBJ2-6	TRBV15	CATSRSSGSGANVLTF
many	TRBJ1-1	TRBV2	CASSYKVGHGVGDTEAFF
once	TRBJ2-7	TRBV7-2	CASSLLGTGGYEQYF
.	TRBJ2-5	TRBV28	CASSPYAGQARETQYF
.	TRBJ1-5	TRBV15	CATSRAGGQPQHF
few	TRBJ2-3	TRBV7-9	CASTPPTDTQYF